These 18 T cell receptor beta chains came from one sample sequenced in a study of T cell responses to AZD1222 COVID-19 vaccine. Some clones are missing from TCRdb's copy, which holds only in-frame ones; the method was immunoSEQ multiplex PCR. The sample has 150,000 or so clones; 80% to 90% are singletons. The sequences come from peripheral blood, collected on day 0 of AZD1222 vaccination. The receptors come from an adult in good health.

The chain combines TRBV11-3 with TRBJ2-1; 9 nucleotides agree with TRBD2. This CDR3 region has 15 residues. Per the germline V gene, CDR1 is SGHNT and CDR2 is YENEEA. Losses at the gene ends were 10 bases for V and 3 bases for J; bases not matched to a gene: 10. The CDR3 DNA sequence: TGTGCCAACCAGTTTCTAGCGGGACTCTACAATGAGCAGTTCTTC. Amino acids: CANQFLAGLYNEQFF.

The chain joins TRBV19 to TRBJ1-2; 7 bases fit TRBD1. Germline V CDR1 and CDR2: LNHDA, SQIVND (reference sequence). J gave up 4 bases and V 6 bases, and 8 bases lay outside the gene matches. The length of the CDR3 is 14 residues. The CDR3 sequence: CASSRGSSAYGYTF. As DNA, the CDR3 is TGTGCCAGTAGCAGGGGGTCTTCAGCCTATGGCTACACCTTC.

V usage is TRBV11-3 and J usage is TRBJ2-1; TRBD1 or TRBD2 may be the D gene (5 bases each). The ends were cut back, 0 bases at V and 7 bases at J, with 13 bases in the middle. CDR1 and CDR2 (germline): SGHNT, YENEEA. The CDR3 has 15 residues. The CDR3 protein is CASSLEQDLPNEQFF. CDR3 nucleotides: TGTGCCAGCAGCTTAGAACAGGACTTACCAAATGAGCAGTTCTTC.

As DNA, the CDR3 is TGTGCCAGCACGGGGGCTTCGGGGCACACTGAAGCTTTCTTT. This encodes CASTGASGHTEAFF. The chain recombines TRBV6-5 with TRBJ1-1, with TRBD1 as a possible D gene (6 bases). The CDR3 is made up of 14 amino acids. Per germline, CDR1 MNHEY and CDR2 SVGAGI. V lost 7 bases to trimming and J lost 3 bases, with 15 bases between them.

The chain joins TRBV15 to TRBJ1-2; 10 bases align to TRBD1. The CDR3 spans 17 residues. Trimming cost V 2 bases and J 13 bases; bases outside gene matches: 19. Germline V gene sequence: CDR1 LNHNV, CDR2 YYDKDF (reference sequence). The CDR3 region has the DNA TGTGCCACCAGCAGAAACCGGGACAGGGGAATCCATTTGATCGGCACCTTC. Protein product: CATSRNRDRGIHLIGTF.

The V and J genes are TRBV5-5 and TRBJ2-5; weak D call: TRBD1 (7 bases). The germline V gene encodes CDR1 SGHKS and CDR2 YYEKEE (reference sequence). The CDR3 totals 15 residues. V lost 4 bases and J 2 bases, leaving 15 bases between the germline ends. The CDR3 protein is CASSPAGQPQETQYF. The DNA for the CDR3 is TGTGCCAGCAGCCCCGCGGGACAGCCTCAAGAGACCCAGTACTTC.

This clone showed up just a few times. CDR3 bases: TGCGCCAGCCTTCCGGACGGGAGTGACCGTGCTTTCTTT. Translated: CASLPDGSDRAFF. The J gene is TRBJ1-1, the V gene TRBV5-1; D remains unclear. The V gene's germline CDR1 is SGHRS and CDR2 YFSETQ. This CDR3 comprises 13 residues. Trimming took 7 bases from V and 11 from J, leaving 21 bases between them.

This clone appeared a single time. This rearrangement joins TRBV19 to TRBJ1-1; maybe TRBD1 (6 bases). V was trimmed by 6 bases and J by 0 bases, leaving 14 bases between them. The CDR3 is made up of 15 amino acids. The germline CDR1 and CDR2 sequences are LNHDA and SQIVND (reference sequence). CDR3 protein: CASSRAGHLNTEAFF. The DNA for the CDR3 is TGTGCCAGTAGCCGGGCGGGACACCTGAACACTGAAGCTTTCTTT.

The rearrangement joins TRBV19 to TRBJ1-2; D is unresolved. V gave up 5 bases and J gave up 4 bases, with 8 bases separating them. The germline gives CDR1 LNHDA, CDR2 SQIVND (reference sequence). This CDR3 is built from 12 residues. This CDR3 is CASSAASYGYTF. The CDR3 nucleotides read TGTGCCAGTAGTGCAGCTTCCTATGGCTACACCTTC.

V is TRBV6-2 or TRBV6-3 and J is TRBJ1-5, with TRBD1 identical over 9 bases. CDR3 length equals 16 residues. V shed 5 bases and J 7 bases; nucleotides not matched to a gene: 12. Germline CDR1 is MNHEY and CDR2 is SVGEGT. CDR3 residues: CASSRIGDRANQPQHF. In DNA, the CDR3 is TGTGCCAGCAGTCGTATAGGGGACAGGGCGAACCAGCCCCAGCATTTT.

This clone was recorded once. The chain joins TRBV19 to TRBJ1-2, with 9 bases matching TRBD1. CDR3 size: 15 residues. Losses at the gene ends were 6 bases for V and 7 bases for J; bases not matched to a gene: 12. Per germline, CDR1 LNHDA and CDR2 SQIVND (reference sequence). The CDR3 bases are TGTGCCAGTAGCACCGCGGGACAGGGCTGGGGTGGCTACACCTTC. Its translation is CASSTAGQGWGGYTF. The whole variable domain, filled in from reference TRBV19 and TRBJ1-2, reads DGGITQSPKYLFRKEGQNVTLSCEQNLNHDAMYWYRQDPGQGLRLIYYSQIVNDFQKGDIAEGYSVSREKKESFPLTVTSAQKNPTAFYLCASSTAGQGWGGYTFGSGTRLTVV.

J is TRBJ1-6 and V is TRBV4-2; 8 bases map to TRBD1. The CDR3 consists of 15 residues. V lost 6 bases and J lost 6; bases outside the gene matches: 7. Looked up from germline, CDR1 is LGHNA and CDR2 is YNFKEQ. CDR3 residues: CASSEGQGSNSPLHF. In DNA form, the CDR3 reads TGTGCCAGCAGTGAAGGACAGGGAAGTAATTCACCCCTCCACTTT.

A note on this clone: Other DNA sequences in the same sample also yield this CDR3. This chain uses TRBV7-9 with TRBJ1-1, with D uncertain. Trimming shortened V by 2 bases and J by 2 bases, and 6 bases separated the two germline ends. Germline V lookup: CDR1 SEHNR, CDR2 FQNEAQ (reference sequence). This CDR3 region has 13 residues. The CDR3 region is CASSLSLNTEAFF. The CDR3 bases are TGTGCCAGCAGCTTAAGCCTAAACACTGAAGCTTTCTTT.

The genes are TRBV7-2 and TRBJ1-6, with D possibly TRBD1 on 5 matching bases. The CDR3 runs to 15 residues. CDR1 is SGHTA, CDR2 FQGNSA, per germline. V was pared by 6 bases and J by 7 bases, with 16 bases between. In DNA, the CDR3 is TGTGCCAGCAGAAGCAGTGGGGGTACCAATTCACCCCTCCACTTT. Translated: CASRSSGGTNSPLHF. Filled out from reference TRBV7-2 and TRBJ1-6, the complete variable domain reads GAGVSQSPSNKVTEKGKDVELRCDPISGHTALYWYRQSLGQGLEFLIYFQGNSAPDKSGLPSDRFSAERTGGSVSTLTIQRTQQEDSAVYLCASRSSGGTNSPLHFGNGTRLTVT.

The gene calls are TRBV6-2 or TRBV6-3 and TRBJ2-1; 9 bases map to TRBD1. CDR3 length: 16 residues. Unmatched junction bases numbered 4, after V lost 0 bases and J lost 4 bases. In germline, CDR1 is MNHEY, CDR2 SVGEGT. CDR3 nucleotide sequence: TGTGCCAGCAGTTACTCGGCCGGGACAGGGTACAATGAGCAGTTCTTC. Its translation is CASSYSAGTGYNEQFF.

The chain recombines TRBV19 with TRBJ1-2; a possible D gene is TRBD1 (5 bases). The CDR3 runs to 13 residues. Looked up from germline, CDR1 is LNHDA and CDR2 is SQIVND (reference sequence). V was pared by 4 bases and J by 5 bases, with 11 bases between. CDR3 sequence reads: CASSTPGAYGYTF. The CDR3 nucleotides are TGTGCCAGTAGTACCCCCGGGGCATATGGCTACACCTTC.

The chain combines TRBV6-5 with TRBJ1-3; D might be TRBD1 (5 bases). This CDR3 contains 15 residues. Germline loops: CDR1 MNHEY, CDR2 SVGAGI. V gave up 2 bases and J gave up 3 bases, with 11 bases separating them. The CDR3 is CASSYVGGGGNTIYF. The CDR3 DNA reads as TGTGCCAGCAGTTACGTCGGGGGAGGTGGAAACACCATATATTTT.

The chain carries TRBV28 and TRBJ2-3; D remains unclear. The CDR3 totals 13 residues. Trimming cost V 3 bases and J 0 bases, with 4 bases left between them. Looked up from germline, CDR1 is MDHEN and CDR2 is SYDVKM. Written as DNA, the CDR3 is TGTGCCAGCAGTTTTTCTAGCACAGATACGCAGTATTTT. It translates to CASSFSSTDTQYF. The full variable domain, with the rest looked up from reference TRBV28 and TRBJ2-3, is DVKVTQSSRYLVKRTGEKVFLECVQDMDHENMFWYRQDPGLGLRLIYFSYDVKMKEKGDIPEGYSVSREKKERFSLILESASTNQTSMYLCASSFSSTDTQYFGPGTRLTVL.